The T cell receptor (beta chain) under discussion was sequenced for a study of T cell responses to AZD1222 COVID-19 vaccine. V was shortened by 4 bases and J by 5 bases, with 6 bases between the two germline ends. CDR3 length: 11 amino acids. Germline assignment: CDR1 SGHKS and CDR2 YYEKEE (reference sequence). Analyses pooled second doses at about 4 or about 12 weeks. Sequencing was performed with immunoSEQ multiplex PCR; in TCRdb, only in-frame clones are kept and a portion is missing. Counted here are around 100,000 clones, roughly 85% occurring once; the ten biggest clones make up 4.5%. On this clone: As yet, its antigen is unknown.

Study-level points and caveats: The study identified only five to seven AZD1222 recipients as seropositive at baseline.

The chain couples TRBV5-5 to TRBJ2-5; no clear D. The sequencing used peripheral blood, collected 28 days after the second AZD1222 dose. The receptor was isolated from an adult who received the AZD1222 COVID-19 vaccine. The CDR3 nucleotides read TGTGCCAGCAGCCTATATGAGACCCAGTACTTC. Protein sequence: CASSLYETQYF.